One sample yielded the 15 T cell receptor beta chains listed below, sequenced in a study of cytomegalovirus exposure and HLA in healthy donors. The PCR had 60 Vbeta and 13 Jbeta primers. TCRdb keeps only in-frame clones here, not all; method: immunoSEQ multiplex PCR. The sample holds approximately 150,000 clones, over 75% seen once. Sequenced: PBMCs. These receptors came from a young woman in good health and CMV-seronegative.

This chain joins TRBV7-2 and TRBJ1-2; 10 bases align to TRBD1. The junction had 4 bases not matched to a gene; V was cut back by 4 bases and J by 2 bases. There are 15 residues in the CDR3. Germline loops: CDR1 SGHTA, CDR2 FQGNSA. The CDR3 DNA reads as TGTGCCAGCAGCTCGGACAGGGGGATGAACTATGGCTACACCTTC. Translated: CASSSDRGMNYGYTF.

This rearrangement joins TRBV18 to TRBJ2-1, with D perhaps TRBD2 (7 bases). With 3 bases removed from V and 4 bases from J, the gap between germline ends came to 13 bases. The CDR3 sequence is 15 residues long. Germline-derived CDR1 and CDR2 are KGHSH and LQKENI. CDR3 sequence: CASSPIAGAYNEQFF. CDR3 nucleotides: TGTGCCAGCTCACCGATTGCGGGGGCGTACAATGAGCAGTTCTTC.

This chain uses TRBV19 with TRBJ1-5; 8 bases align to TRBD1. Germline V gene lookup returns CDR1 LNHDA and CDR2 SQIVND (reference sequence). CDR3 size: 16 residues. V lost 6 bases and J lost 4; bases outside the gene matches: 11. Here the CDR3 DNA reads TGTGCCAGTAGCCCGGGGACAGGAGGAGCAAATCAGCCCCAGCATTTT. Encoded protein: CASSPGTGGANQPQHF.

The chain is built from TRBV18 and TRBJ1-4; 9 nucleotides match TRBD1. This CDR3 is 14 amino acids long. Germline lookup yields CDR1 KGHSH and CDR2 LQKENI. Trimming took 2 bases from V and 8 from J; bases not matched to a gene: 3. The CDR3 DNA is TGTGCCAGCTCACCAGCCGGGACAGGGGAAAAACTGTTTTTT. This gives the protein CASSPAGTGEKLFF.

The chain has TRBV28 and TRBJ2-7; 9 bases agree with TRBD2. The CDR3 loop spans 15 amino acids. Germline V gene data show CDR1 as MDHEN and CDR2 as SYDVKM. The J segment lost 7 bases and the V segment lost 2 bases, leaving 9 bases of the junction unmatched. The DNA for the CDR3 is TGTGCCAGCAGTTTAAGCGCGGGAGGGCCGGTAGAGCAGTACTTC. Protein sequence: CASSLSAGGPVEQYF.

The V and J genes are TRBV19 and TRBJ2-7, with D perhaps matching TRBD1 (5 bases). The CDR3 totals 15 residues. Trimming shortened V by 1 base and J by 4 bases, and 14 bases separated the two germline ends. Germline V lookup: CDR1 LNHDA, CDR2 SQIVND (reference sequence). For the CDR3, the DNA is TGTGCCAGTAGTATAGGGCAGGGCGAGACTTACGAGCAGTACTTC. Translated, it gives CASSIGQGETYEQYF.

In its sample, this clone was seen a few times. In DNA form, the CDR3 reads TGTGCCAGCAGTTTACGGGGTCCTCAGCCCCAGCATTTT. Protein product: CASSLRGPQPQHF. The chain carries TRBV27 and TRBJ1-5; unclear D gene. Germline CDR1 reads MNHEY; CDR2 reads SMNVEV (reference sequence). Trimming pared 2 bases from V and 6 bases from J, leaving 8 bases between. The CDR3 runs 13 residues.

For the CDR3, the DNA is TGTGCCAGCAGCTCGTACGACAGGGCCGTCGACTATGGCTACACCTTC. This translates into CASSSYDRAVDYGYTF. The chain combines TRBV5-8 with TRBJ1-2; 7 bases match TRBD1. Trimming at V came to 3 bases and at J to 3 bases, leaving 11 bases not matched to a gene. Germline assignment: CDR1 SGHTS and CDR2 YDEGEE. The length of the CDR3 is 16 residues.

The chain recombines TRBV2 with TRBJ2-1, with TRBD1 identical over 7 bases. Germline V CDR1 and CDR2: SNHLY, FYNNEI. CDR3 length: 13 amino acids. V lost 6 bases, J lost 5 bases, and 4 bases stayed unmatched. The chain's CDR3 is CASSPDRDNEQFF. The CDR3 nucleotides read TGTGCCAGCAGCCCCGACAGGGACAATGAGCAGTTCTTC.

The sample holds a few counts of this clone. The rearrangement uses TRBV29-1 and TRBJ1-2; 9 bases match TRBD1. V trimming: 3 bases; J trimming: 3 bases; junction bases outside the gene matches: 5. Per the germline V gene, CDR1 is SQVTM and CDR2 is ANQGSEA. This CDR3 region has 14 residues. In nucleotides, the CDR3 is TGCAGCGTTGAGGGGGACAGGGAGGACTATGGCTACACCTTC. Its translation is CSVEGDREDYGYTF.

V is TRBV18 and J is TRBJ2-1; the match to TRBD2 covers 14 bases. With 4 bases clipped from V and 6 bases from J, the junction kept 2 bases outside the gene matches. The CDR3 runs to 15 residues. CDR1 KGHSH and CDR2 LQKENI come from the germline V gene. CDR3 nucleotide sequence: TGTGCCAGCTCACTGACTAGCGGGGGGGGCAATGAGCAGTTCTTC. Amino acid sequence: CASSLTSGGGNEQFF.

The chain combines TRBV9 with TRBJ2-3; 7 bases align to TRBD2. Trimming removed 3 bases from V and 2 bases from J; junction bases left unmatched: 9. The CDR3 sequence is 16 residues long. The germline gives CDR1 SGDLS, CDR2 YYNGEE. The CDR3 DNA reads as TGTGCCAGCAGCGCCCGACTAGCAACCAACACAGATACGCAGTATTTT. This gives the protein CASSARLATNTDTQYF.

CDR3 sequence (DNA): TGTGCCAGCAGTGAGTGGACTTACAATGAGCAGTTCTTC. Protein product: CASSEWTYNEQFF. The chain combines TRBV25-1 with TRBJ2-1; maybe TRBD2 (5 bases). Trimming removed 3 bases at V and 4 bases at J, with 7 bases between. CDR1 and CDR2 (germline): MGHDK, SYGVNS. The CDR3 consists of 13 residues.

The chain recombines TRBV6-4 with TRBJ2-1; TRBD1 aligns across 8 bases. This CDR3 comprises 15 residues. From germline, CDR1 is MRHNA and CDR2 SNTAGT. J was trimmed by 7 bases and V by 8 bases; bases with no gene match: 13. The CDR3, as DNA: TGTGCCAGCGGTCATGGACAGGGAGTCCTTAATGAGCAGTTCTTC. Its translation is CASGHGQGVLNEQFF.

V gene TRBV25-1 combines with J gene TRBJ1-2, with D possibly being TRBD1 (6 bases). CDR3 length: 14 amino acids. The V gene's germline CDR1 is MGHDK and CDR2 SYGVNS. Trimming pared 8 bases from V and 8 bases from J, leaving 21 bases between. As DNA, the CDR3 is TGTGCCAGCTCGAAGGGCGGGGGCGCGAAGGGCTACACCTTC. Amino acid sequence: CASSKGGGAKGYTF.